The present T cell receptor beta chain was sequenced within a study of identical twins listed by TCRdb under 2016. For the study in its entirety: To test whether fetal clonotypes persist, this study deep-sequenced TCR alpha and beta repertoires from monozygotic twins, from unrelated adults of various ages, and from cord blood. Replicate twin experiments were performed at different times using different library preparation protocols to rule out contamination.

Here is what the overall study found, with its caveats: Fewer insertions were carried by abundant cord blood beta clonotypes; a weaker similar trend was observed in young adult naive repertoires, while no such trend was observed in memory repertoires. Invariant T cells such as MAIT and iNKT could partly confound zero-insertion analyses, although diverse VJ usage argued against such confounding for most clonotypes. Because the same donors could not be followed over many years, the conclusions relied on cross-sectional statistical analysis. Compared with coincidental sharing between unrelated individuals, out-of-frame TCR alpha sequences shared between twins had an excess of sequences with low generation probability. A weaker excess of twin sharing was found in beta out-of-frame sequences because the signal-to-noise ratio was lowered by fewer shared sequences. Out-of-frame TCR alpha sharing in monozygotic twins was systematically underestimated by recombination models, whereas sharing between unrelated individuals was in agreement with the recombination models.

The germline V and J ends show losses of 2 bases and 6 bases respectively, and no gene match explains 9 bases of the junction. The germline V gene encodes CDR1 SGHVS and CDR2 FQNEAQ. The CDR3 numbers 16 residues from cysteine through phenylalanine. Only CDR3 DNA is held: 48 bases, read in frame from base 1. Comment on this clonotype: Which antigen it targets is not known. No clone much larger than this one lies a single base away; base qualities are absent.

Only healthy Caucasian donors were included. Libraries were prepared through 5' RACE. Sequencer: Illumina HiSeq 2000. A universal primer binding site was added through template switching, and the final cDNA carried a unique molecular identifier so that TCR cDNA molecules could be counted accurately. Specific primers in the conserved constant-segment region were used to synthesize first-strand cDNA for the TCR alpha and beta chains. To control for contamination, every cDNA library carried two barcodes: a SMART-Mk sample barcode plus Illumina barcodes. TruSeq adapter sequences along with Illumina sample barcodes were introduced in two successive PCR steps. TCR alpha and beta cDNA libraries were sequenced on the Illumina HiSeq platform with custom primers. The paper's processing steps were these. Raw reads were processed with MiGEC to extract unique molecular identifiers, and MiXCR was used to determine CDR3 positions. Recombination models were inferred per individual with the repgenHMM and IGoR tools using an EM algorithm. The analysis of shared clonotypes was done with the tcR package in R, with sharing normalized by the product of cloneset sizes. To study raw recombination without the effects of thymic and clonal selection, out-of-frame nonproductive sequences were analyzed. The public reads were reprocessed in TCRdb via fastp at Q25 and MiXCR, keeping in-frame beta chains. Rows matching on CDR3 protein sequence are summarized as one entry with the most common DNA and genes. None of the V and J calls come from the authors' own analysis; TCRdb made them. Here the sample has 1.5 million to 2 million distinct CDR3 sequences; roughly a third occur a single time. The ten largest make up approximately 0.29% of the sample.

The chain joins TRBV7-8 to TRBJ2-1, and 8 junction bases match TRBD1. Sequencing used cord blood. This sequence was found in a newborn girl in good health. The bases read TGTGCCAGCAGCTTATCCGCGGGACAGGTACGCAATGAGCAGTTCTTC. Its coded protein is CASSLSAGQVRNEQFF.